The T cell receptor beta chain under discussion was sequenced for a study of cytomegalovirus exposure and HLA in healthy donors. Use of 60 Vbeta and 13 Jbeta primers characterized the PCR. The table came from immunoSEQ multiplex PCR; TCRdb's copy has only in-frame clones and leaves some out. The sample has over 150,000 clones, 80% to 85% seen once. This clone showed up just a few times. The specimen sequenced was PBMCs. The receptor was isolated from a boy under 10 years old in good health and CMV-seronegative.

CDR3 DNA sequence: TGCGCCAGCAAGGGGGGACTAGCGGGAGGTGAGCAGTTCTTC. Translated: CASKGGLAGGEQFF. This chain links TRBV5-1 with TRBJ2-1, with 15 bases that match TRBD2. V was pared by 6 bases and J by 9 bases, with 4 bases of the junction left unmatched. The CDR3 is 14 residues long. Germline V gene lookup returns CDR1 SGHRS and CDR2 YFSETQ.